These T cell receptor beta chains were read from a single sample in a study of blood T cell repertoires in COVID-19. Repertoires were generated with immunoSEQ multiplex PCR, while TCRdb's copy carries only in-frame clones and drops some. This sample has some 70,000 clones, with roughly 88% found just once. The sequencing sample was made of peripheral blood. These receptors all come from a woman aged 70-85 years with acute or convalescent COVID-19. The CDR3 runs from the conserved cysteine through the conserved F or W. D genes are given only for firm matches. Clone size is stated in some rows and not others, as once, few, many or a class when expanded.

J	size	D	V	DNA	CDR3
TRBJ2-1	once	NA	TRBV12-3/TRBV12-4	TGTGCCAGCAGTTCCTTTTTAGTAGCAAAGTTCTTC	CASSSFLVAKFF
TRBJ1-2	NA	NA	TRBV19	TGTGCCAGTCAGAGCCCCGGGAGGGGCTATGGCTACACCTTC	CASQSPGRGYGYTF
TRBJ2-3	NA	TRBD2	TRBV7-2	TGTGCCAGCAGCTTAAAGGGAGGACTAGCAAGCACAGATACGCAGTATTTT	CASSLKGGLASTDTQYF
TRBJ1-1	NA	TRBD1	TRBV2	TGTGCCAGCAGATACATAGACAGGGACACTGAAGCTTTCTTT	CASRYIDRDTEAFF
TRBJ2-3	NA	NA	TRBV25-1	TGTGCCAGCAGTGAATACACCGGAGGGACAGATACGCAGTATTTT	CASSEYTGGTDTQYF
TRBJ1-1	NA	NA	TRBV7-2	TGTGCCAGCAGCTTACAGGAGAACACTGAAGCTTTCTTT	CASSLQENTEAFF
TRBJ2-1	NA	TRBD2	TRBV5-4	TGTGCCAGCAGCGAATCTAGCGGGGGCCCCGCATTCCGCCGCAATGAGCAGTTCTTC	CASSESSGGPAFRRNEQFF
TRBJ2-3	NA	TRBD2	TRBV7-6	TGTGCCAGCACCCCATTGACTAGCGGGAGCACAGATACGCAGTATTTT	CASTPLTSGSTDTQYF
TRBJ1-6	NA	NA	TRBV18	TGTGCCAGCTCACCAGAGGGTAATCATAATTCACCCCTCCACTTT	CASSPEGNHNSPLHF
TRBJ2-1	NA	NA	TRBV21-1	TGTGCCAGCAGCGTAGGGACTAGACACAAAAATTCCTACAATGAGCAGTTCTTC	CASSVGTRHKNSYNEQFF
TRBJ2-3	NA	NA	TRBV5-1	TGCGCCAGCAGCTTGGGCGGGACCGATACGCAGTATTTT	CASSLGGTDTQYF
TRBJ1-1	NA	TRBD1	TRBV27	TGTGCCAGCAGTCGACAGGGGAGGTCGGGGAACACTGAAGCTTTCTTT	CASSRQGRSGNTEAFF
TRBJ2-1	NA	TRBD2	TRBV5-5	TGTGCCAGCAGCTTGGCGACACTAGCGGAGTACAATGAGCAGTTCTTC	CASSLATLAEYNEQFF
TRBJ2-5	NA	TRBD1	TRBV7-6	TGTGCCAGCAGCTTAGCCGGGACAGGGTCGGAGACCCAGTACTTC	CASSLAGTGSETQYF
TRBJ1-6	NA	NA	TRBV6-1	TGTGCCAGCAGTGAAGAAAGCCCCGGTTATAATTCACCCCTCCACTTT	CASSEESPGYNSPLHF
TRBJ2-5	NA	TRBD2	TRBV24-1	TGTGCCACCAGTGGGGAGGGCGTGGGAGAGACCCAGTACTTC	CATSGEGVGETQYF
TRBJ1-2	NA	NA	TRBV29-1	TGCAGCGTTGGGGAGGGGCCACTCTATGGCTACACCTTC	CSVGEGPLYGYTF
TRBJ1-1	NA	NA	TRBV19	TGTGCCAGTATTCACTCCATGAACACTGAAGCTTTCTTT	CASIHSMNTEAFF
TRBJ1-3	NA	TRBD1	TRBV28	TGTGCCAGCAGTCCGTTTGCCGGGACAGGGGCTTTCTCTGGAAACACCATATATTTT	CASSPFAGTGAFSGNTIYF
TRBJ2-3	NA	NA	TRBV24-1	TGTGCCACCAGTGATTTGGGCGGGACCAACACAGATACGCAGTATTTT	CATSDLGGTNTDTQYF
TRBJ2-1	NA	TRBD2	TRBV9	TGTGCCAGCAGCGCGGGACTAGGAAAGAATGAGCAGTTCTTC	CASSAGLGKNEQFF
TRBJ1-3	NA	TRBD1	TRBV30	TGTGCCTGGGGGACAGGGAGCTCTGGAAACACCATATATTTT	CAWGTGSSGNTIYF
TRBJ2-6	NA	NA	TRBV19	TGTGCCAGTAGACAGAATAACCGGGGTGGGGCCAACGTCCTGACTTTC	CASRQNNRGGANVLTF
TRBJ1-1	once	NA	TRBV19	TGTGCCAGTAGTATAGGGACCGGAGGCGGAACTGAAGCTTTCTTT	CASSIGTGGGTEAFF
TRBJ2-2	few	NA	TRBV6-5	TGTGCCAGCAGTTACTCGACATACACCGGGGAGCTGTTTTTT	CASSYSTYTGELFF
TRBJ2-3	NA	TRBD1	TRBV9	TGTGCCAGCAGCGGGGGGACAGGGAGCACAGATACGCAGTATTTT	CASSGGTGSTDTQYF
TRBJ1-1	NA	TRBD1	TRBV25-1	TGTGCCAGCAGATTGACAGGGGGACGCACTGAAGCTTTCTTT	CASRLTGGRTEAFF
TRBJ1-1	NA	TRBD1	TRBV5-6	TGTGCCAGCAGCTACAGGGGCCTGAACACTGAAGCTTTCTTT	CASSYRGLNTEAFF
TRBJ2-3	NA	TRBD2	TRBV28	TGTGCCGCCGCCCGCGGGAGGGGGACAGATACGCAGTATTTT	CAAARGRGTDTQYF
TRBJ2-1	NA	NA	TRBV19	TGTGCCAGTAGTATCCAGGCCTACTACAATGAGCAGTTCTTC	CASSIQAYYNEQFF
TRBJ1-4	NA	NA	TRBV6-5	TGTGCCAGCACCTCTGTGGGGGGGCGGGAAAAACTGTTTTTT	CASTSVGGREKLFF
TRBJ2-5	NA	TRBD1	TRBV7-6	TGTGCCAGCAGCTTATCAGGGGGCGCCGAGACCCAGTACTTC	CASSLSGGAETQYF
TRBJ1-4	NA	NA	TRBV7-2	TGTGCCAGCAGCATCAGTGCCGGGACTCCACTGGGAAAACTGTTTTTT	CASSISAGTPLGKLFF
TRBJ1-1	NA	NA	TRBV7-2	TGTGCCAGCAGCTTAGCTTGTCAATTGAACACTGAAGCTTTCTTT	CASSLACQLNTEAFF
TRBJ1-1	NA	NA	TRBV2	TGTGCCAGCAGCCCCCTAGCGGGGTGGAGCACTGAAGCTTTCTTT	CASSPLAGWSTEAFF
TRBJ2-1	NA	NA	TRBV28	TGTGCCAGCAGGGGCAGTGGGTACAATGAGCAGTTCTTC	CASRGSGYNEQFF
TRBJ1-4	NA	TRBD1	TRBV7-2	TGTGCCAGCAGCTTAGCGCCGGGACAGGGGGTAGGAAAACTGTTTTTT	CASSLAPGQGVGKLFF
TRBJ1-1	NA	TRBD1	TRBV7-3	TGTGCCAGCAGCTCGGGACAGGGGTTCGCTGAAGCTTTCTTT	CASSSGQGFAEAFF
TRBJ1-2	NA	TRBD1	TRBV7-2	TGTGCCAGCAGCTTAGTGGACAGGATCTATGGCTACACCTTC	CASSLVDRIYGYTF
TRBJ1-5	once	NA	TRBV2	TGTGCCAGCAGTGAAAACGGGGAACATCAGCCCCAGCATTTT	CASSENGEHQPQHF
TRBJ2-3	NA	TRBD1	TRBV28	TGTGCCAGCAGACTCATTCGGACAGGGGTGAGCACAGATACGCAGTATTTT	CASRLIRTGVSTDTQYF
TRBJ1-1	once	NA	TRBV7-6	TGTGCCAGCAGCCTCTTGGGGCGAATGAACACTGAAGCTTTCTTT	CASSLLGRMNTEAFF
TRBJ2-2	NA	TRBD2	TRBV18	TGTGCCAGCAAACTAGCGCCCGAGGACACCGGGGAGCTGTTTTTT	CASKLAPEDTGELFF
TRBJ1-1	NA	NA	TRBV2	TGTGCCAGCACCCCCAGCTCTGCACAGGTAACCACTGAAGCTTTCTTT	CASTPSSAQVTTEAFF
TRBJ2-1	NA	NA	TRBV14	TGTGCCAGCAGCCCGCGGGACTCCTACAATGAGCAGTTCTTC	CASSPRDSYNEQFF
TRBJ1-2	NA	NA	TRBV3-1/TRBV3-2	TGTGCCAGCAGCAAACGGGGTTCCCCGGACTTCTATGGCTACACCTTC	CASSKRGSPDFYGYTF
TRBJ2-7	few	NA	TRBV6-5	TGTGCCAGCAGTTACGACCGGGACACCTACGAGCAGTACTTC	CASSYDRDTYEQYF
TRBJ2-3	once	NA	TRBV19	TGTGCCAGTAGTATCGGGCAGGGCCTCAGCACAGATACGCAGTATTTT	CASSIGQGLSTDTQYF
TRBJ1-2	NA	TRBD1	TRBV3-1/TRBV3-2	TGTGCCAGCAGCCAAGATCCAGGGGGAGAATATGGCTACACCTTC	CASSQDPGGEYGYTF